The subject of this entry is one T cell receptor (beta chain). Its matching antigen is unknown. The CDR3 is 14 residues long. Germline V gene lookup returns CDR1 MNHNS and CDR2 SASEGT. Trimming took 6 bases from V and 2 from J; bases not matched to a gene: 6. PCR primers comprised 60 Vbeta and 13 Jbeta primers. Assay: immunoSEQ multiplex PCR; the TCRdb copy retains only in-frame clones and omits some. This repertoire shows about 120,000 clones, roughly 63% found once; its top ten account for 8% to 10%. The data are from a study of cytomegalovirus exposure and HLA in healthy donors. Study findings and constraints: Researchers reported in a later analysis that common viral pathogens appeared linked to several top clusters. Most of the TCR beta V segments (in an earlier analysis) were productive either about 87% or about 30% of the time.

The origin of this receptor is a man aged 35-49 years in good health and CMV-seropositive. The chain has TRBV6-1 and TRBJ2-7; 8 bases are a match to TRBD1. Material: PBMCs. CDR3 in DNA: TGTGCCAGCAGCTACGGACAGGGAGCCTACGAGCAGTACTTC. Translation gives CASSYGQGAYEQYF.